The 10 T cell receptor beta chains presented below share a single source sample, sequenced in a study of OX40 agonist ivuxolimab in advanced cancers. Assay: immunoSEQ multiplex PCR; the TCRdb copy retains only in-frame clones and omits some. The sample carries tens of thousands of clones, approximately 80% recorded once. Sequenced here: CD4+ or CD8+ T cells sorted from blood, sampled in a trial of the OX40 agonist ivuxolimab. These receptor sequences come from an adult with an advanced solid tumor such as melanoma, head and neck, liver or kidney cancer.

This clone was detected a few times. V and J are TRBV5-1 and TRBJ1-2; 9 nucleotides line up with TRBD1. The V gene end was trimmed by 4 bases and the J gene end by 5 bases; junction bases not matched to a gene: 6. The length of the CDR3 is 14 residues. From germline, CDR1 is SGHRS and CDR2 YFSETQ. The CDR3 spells CASSPGQGGYGYTF. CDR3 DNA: TGCGCCAGCAGCCCGGGACAGGGTGGATATGGCTACACCTTC. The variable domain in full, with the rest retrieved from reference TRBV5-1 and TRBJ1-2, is KAGVTQTPRYLIKTRGQQVTLSCSPISGHRSVSWYQQTPGQGLQFLFEYFSETQRNKGNFPGRFSGRQFSNSRSEMNVSTLELGDSALYLCASSPGQGGYGYTFGSGTRLTVV.

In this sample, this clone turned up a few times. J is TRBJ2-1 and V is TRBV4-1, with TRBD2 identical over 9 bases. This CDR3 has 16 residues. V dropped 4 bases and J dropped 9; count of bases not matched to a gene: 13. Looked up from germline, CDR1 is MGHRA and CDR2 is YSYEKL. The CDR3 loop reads CASSPRTSGGGGEQFF. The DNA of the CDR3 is TGCGCCAGCAGCCCACGTACCAGCGGCGGGGGGGGTGAGCAGTTCTTC.

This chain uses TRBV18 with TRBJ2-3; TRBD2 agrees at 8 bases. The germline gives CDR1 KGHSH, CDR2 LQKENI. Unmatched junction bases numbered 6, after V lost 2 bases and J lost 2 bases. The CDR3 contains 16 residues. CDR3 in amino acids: CASSPIAGMITDTQYF. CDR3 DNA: TGTGCCAGCTCACCAATAGCGGGAATGATCACAGATACGCAGTATTTT.

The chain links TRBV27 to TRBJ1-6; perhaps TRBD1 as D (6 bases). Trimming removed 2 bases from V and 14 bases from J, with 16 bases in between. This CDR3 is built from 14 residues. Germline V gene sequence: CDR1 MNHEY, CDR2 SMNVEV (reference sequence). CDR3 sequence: CASSLQPRGGTLHF. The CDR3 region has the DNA TGTGCCAGCAGTTTACAGCCCAGGGGCGGGACCCTCCACTTT.

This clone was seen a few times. CDR3 coding DNA: TGTGCCAGCAGCTTCAGTAGCGGCTACGAGCAGTACTTC. Its protein is CASSFSSGYEQYF. The genes are TRBV7-9 and TRBJ2-7; D may be TRBD2 (6 bases). The V gene's germline CDR1 is SEHNR and CDR2 FQNEAQ (reference sequence). The length of the CDR3 is 13 residues. With 3 bases removed from V and 3 bases from J, the gap between germline ends came to 9 bases.

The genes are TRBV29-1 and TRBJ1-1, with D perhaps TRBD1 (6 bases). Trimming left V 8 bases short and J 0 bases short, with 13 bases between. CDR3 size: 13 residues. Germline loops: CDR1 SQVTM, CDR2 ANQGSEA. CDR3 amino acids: CSTAQGMNTEAFF. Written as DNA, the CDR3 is TGCAGCACAGCGCAGGGGATGAACACTGAAGCTTTCTTT.

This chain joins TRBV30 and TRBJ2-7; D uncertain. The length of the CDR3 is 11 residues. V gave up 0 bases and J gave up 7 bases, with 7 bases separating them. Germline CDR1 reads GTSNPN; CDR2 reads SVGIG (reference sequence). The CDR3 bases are TGTGCCTGGAGTGTTTCTAGGGAGCAGTACGTC. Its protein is CAWSVSREQYV.

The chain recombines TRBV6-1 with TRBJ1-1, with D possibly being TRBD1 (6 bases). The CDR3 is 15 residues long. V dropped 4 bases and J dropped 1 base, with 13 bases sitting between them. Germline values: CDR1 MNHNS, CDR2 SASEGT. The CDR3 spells CASSVRGITNTEAFF. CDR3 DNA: TGTGCCAGCAGTGTCAGGGGAATTACGAACACTGAAGCTTTCTTT.

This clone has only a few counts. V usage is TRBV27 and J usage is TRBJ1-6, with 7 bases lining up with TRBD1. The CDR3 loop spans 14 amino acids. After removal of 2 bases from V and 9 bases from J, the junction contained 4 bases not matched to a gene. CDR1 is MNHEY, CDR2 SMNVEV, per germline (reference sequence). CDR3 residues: CASSLNRGGSPLHF. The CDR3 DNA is TGTGCCAGCAGTTTAAACAGGGGTGGTTCACCCCTCCACTTT.

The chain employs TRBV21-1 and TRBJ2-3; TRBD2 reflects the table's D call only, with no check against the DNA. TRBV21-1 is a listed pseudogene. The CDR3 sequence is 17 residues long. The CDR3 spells CASSPQGLAGEADTQYF. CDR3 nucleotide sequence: TGTGCCAGCAGCCCCCAGGGACTAGCGGGAGAGGCAGATACGCAGTATTTT.